These 2 T cell receptor beta chains came from one sample sequenced in a study of T cell repertoires in cytomegalovirus infection. TCRdb called the reads again in MiXCR, with one record for every CDR3 protein. The data contain approximately 200,000 distinct CDR3 sequences, 20% to 25% of them seen just once; the ten biggest clones take up roughly 18%. Input material: CD8+ T cells from PBMCs. The receptors stem from a human donor in good health (CMV status not recorded). Some clones in this sample may be carry-over from other donors' samples.

This clonotype was seen a handful of times. This chain connects TRBV6-1 to TRBJ2-7, with D possibly TRBD1 on 7 matching bases. The CDR3 runs to 14 residues. The germline gives CDR1 MNHNS, CDR2 SASEGT. V lost 8 bases, J lost 2 bases, and 16 bases lay in between. The CDR3 reads CASGYLRGAYEQYF. CDR3 nucleotides: TGTGCCAGCGGATACCTCAGGGGGGCCTACGAGCAGTACTTC.

This chain connects TRBV15 to TRBJ2-1; perhaps TRBD1 as D (6 bases). Germline V lookup: CDR1 LNHNV, CDR2 YYDKDF (reference sequence). This CDR3 is 16 amino acids long. V was trimmed by 3 bases and J by 5 bases, leaving 17 bases between them. CDR3 residues: CATSRERQGSNNEQFF. The CDR3 DNA reads TGTGCCACCAGCAGGGAACGGCAGGGGTCTAACAATGAGCAGTTCTTC.